One TCR beta chain is described in this entry. Its antigen is as yet unknown. With UMI labels, 5' RACE was used to prepare the TRB cDNA libraries. TCRdb reanalyzed the 5' RACE reads and collapses them to one entry per CDR3 protein, without DNA. The sample totals more than 50,000 distinct CDR3 sequences. This record comes from a study of CXCR3-negative and CXCR3-positive naive CD8 T cells. The study's findings and limits: Post-cryopreservation CXCR3 expression was partly diminished, and the bulk of assays employed fresh PBMCs.

This CDR3 region has 14 residues. Germline-derived CDR1 and CDR2 are SQVTM and ANQGSEA. This receptor was obtained from a human donor in good health. Some clones in this sample may be carry-over from other donors' samples. The sequenced sample consisted of naive CXCR3- CD8+ T cells from blood. Subset noted: CD45RO-CCR7+CD27+CD95- naive CD8+ T cells lacking CXCR3 (TNR3-). The rearrangement uses TRBV29-1 and TRBJ2-5; TCRdb returns TRBD2, unconfirmable since there is no DNA. This chain's CDR3 is CSVEDRRGWETQYF.